What follows are 9 T cell receptor beta chains derived from one specimen sequenced in a study of OX40 agonist ivuxolimab in advanced cancers. The protocol was immunoSEQ multiplex PCR, while the TCRdb copy is restricted to in-frame clones and leaves out a portion. The sample carries 70,000 to 80,000 clones, 85% recorded once. The sample here was CD4+ or CD8+ T cells sorted from blood, taken in a trial of the OX40 agonist ivuxolimab. All receptors come from an adult with an advanced solid tumor such as melanoma, head and neck, liver or kidney cancer.

The chain combines TRBV5-8 with TRBJ2-1; D possibly corresponds to TRBD2 (5 bases). The CDR3 consists of 14 residues. The germline CDR1 and CDR2 sequences are SGHTS and YDEGEE. Deletions cut 1 base from V and 9 bases from J, with 14 bases between. The CDR3 sequence: CASSLRRTDSEQFF. CDR3 sequence (DNA): TGTGCCAGCAGCTTGAGACGGACGGACTCTGAGCAGTTCTTC.

The chain has TRBV9 and TRBJ1-3; D possibly corresponds to TRBD1 (5 bases). V dropped 0 bases and J dropped 4 bases, with 14 bases sitting between them. CDR3 length: 16 amino acids. Germline V gene lookup returns CDR1 SGDLS and CDR2 YYNGEE. The DNA for the CDR3 is TGTGCCAGCAGCGTAGCCCCTGGGGCGAGAGGAAACACCATATATTTT. It codes for CASSVAPGARGNTIYF.

This clone was seen a handful of times. This chain's CDR3 is CASSFGALETQYF. The CDR3 nucleotides read TGTGCCAGCAGCTTTGGGGCTCTTGAGACCCAGTACTTC. The chain has TRBV7-2 and TRBJ2-5, with a tentative D call TRBD1 (5 bases). The length of the CDR3 is 13 residues. Trimming took 3 bases from V and 5 from J, leaving 10 bases between them. Germline lookup yields CDR1 SGHTA and CDR2 FQGNSA.

The rearrangement uses TRBV18 and TRBJ2-2, with D possibly TRBD1 on 5 matching bases. The CDR3 sequence is 14 residues long. The V and J ends lost 5 bases and 4 bases respectively, with 11 bases between them. Germline CDR1 is KGHSH and CDR2 is LQKENI. The CDR3 here is CASSTTQGTGELFF. CDR3 bases: TGTGCCAGCTCAACTACTCAGGGCACCGGGGAGCTGTTTTTT.

This clone was counted once. The chain links TRBV10-3 to TRBJ2-3; TRBD2 matches 10 bases. The CDR3 is 16 residues long. Germline CDR1 and CDR2: ENHRY and SYGVKD. Trimming cost V 4 bases and J 1 base; bases outside gene matches: 5. Here the CDR3 reads CAISATSGKGTDTQYF. The CDR3 DNA sequence: TGTGCCATCAGTGCCACTAGCGGGAAGGGCACAGATACGCAGTATTTT.

The genes are TRBV19 and TRBJ1-4; D might be TRBD1 (5 bases). The CDR3 extends over 15 amino acids. Germline V gene data show CDR1 as LNHDA and CDR2 as SQIVND (reference sequence). V dropped 5 bases and J dropped 0 bases, with 10 bases sitting between them. This CDR3 is CASSLQAATNEKLFF. CDR3 DNA: TGTGCCAGTAGTCTACAGGCGGCAACTAATGAAAAACTGTTTTTT.

This clone was recorded only once. This chain uses TRBV5-1 with TRBJ1-4; 7 bases agree with TRBD1. From germline, CDR1 is SGHRS and CDR2 YFSETQ. J gave up 8 bases and V 3 bases, and 10 bases lay outside the gene matches. This CDR3 spans 15 amino acids. The CDR3 loop is CASSSSGGRGEKLFF. CDR3 DNA sequence: TGCGCCAGCAGCTCCTCAGGGGGAAGGGGGGAAAAACTGTTTTTT. Drawing the rest from reference TRBV5-1 and TRBJ1-4, the complete variable domain is KAGVTQTPRYLIKTRGQQVTLSCSPISGHRSVSWYQQTPGQGLQFLFEYFSETQRNKGNFPGRFSGRQFSNSRSEMNVSTLELGDSALYLCASSSSGGRGEKLFFGSGTQLSVL.

The V and J genes are TRBV6-4 and TRBJ2-5; D might be TRBD2 (7 bases). The CDR3 extends over 17 amino acids. Per the germline V gene, CDR1 is MRHNA and CDR2 is SNTAGT. The germline V and J ends were trimmed by 7 bases and 11 bases, with 32 bases remaining between them. The CDR3 DNA reads TGTGCCAGCACCAGTTTGGGGGGGCTAGTCCCCTCCCTAGTGCAGTACTTC. It codes for CASTSLGGLVPSLVQYF.

The CDR3 coding sequence is TGCAGCGTCGGGACTCAATACTACGAGCAGTACTTC. Translation: CSVGTQYYEQYF. This chain links TRBV29-1 with TRBJ2-7; D is perhaps TRBD2 (6 bases). Between the trimmed V and J ends, which lost 6 bases and 3 bases, there was a span of 12 bases. The length of the CDR3 is 12 residues. Germline V gene sequence: CDR1 SQVTM, CDR2 ANQGSEA.